These 32 T cell receptor beta chains originate from one sample sequenced in a study of glioma-infiltrating T cells after dendritic cell vaccination. Generated by immunoSEQ multiplex PCR, the TCRdb table keeps only in-frame clones and is missing some. The sample lists nearly 85,000 clones; 70% to 90% were seen once. The input for sequencing was blood, taken before dendritic cell vaccination. These receptors were taken from a human donor with glioblastoma.

The rearrangement uses TRBV5-1 and TRBJ2-6; 14 bases align to TRBD2. Germline V lookup: CDR1 SGHRS, CDR2 YFSETQ. J gave up 2 bases and V 2 bases, and 9 bases lay outside the gene matches. The CDR3 runs to 20 residues. DNA of the CDR3: TGCGCCAGCAGCTTTCAACCCCCGGGACTAGCGGGAGCTGGGGCCAACGTCCTGACTTTC. As protein: CASSFQPPGLAGAGANVLTF.

This clone was seen a handful of times. The genes are TRBV6-1 and TRBJ2-7; TRBD2 matches 10 bases. With V trimmed by 2 bases and J by 6 bases, 10 bases remained unmatched. The length of the CDR3 is 16 residues. Germline V gene data show CDR1 as MNHNS and CDR2 as SASEGT. The CDR3 region has the DNA TGTGCCAGCAGTGAATTGGGGTTCACTAGCGGGACCGAGCAGTACTTC. Its protein product is CASSELGFTSGTEQYF.

The V and J genes are TRBV2 and TRBJ1-2, with D maybe TRBD1 (6 bases). Trimming pared 3 bases from V and 0 bases from J, leaving 11 bases between. Germline CDR1 and CDR2: SNHLY and FYNNEI. The CDR3 length is 15 residues. CDR3 in amino acids: CASSESGATNYGYTF. CDR3 DNA sequence: TGTGCCAGCAGTGAGTCAGGGGCGACTAACTATGGCTACACCTTC.

This chain links TRBV5-4 with TRBJ2-3; 15 bases match TRBD2. This CDR3 spans 18 amino acids. Trimming took 2 bases from V and 4 from J; bases not matched to a gene: 8. CDR1 is SGHNT, CDR2 YYREEE, per germline (reference sequence). For the CDR3, the DNA is TGTGCCAGCAGCTTCCGGACTAGCGGGGGGGCCGTTCCAGATACGCAGTATTTT. It translates to CASSFRTSGGAVPDTQYF.

V and J are TRBV19 and TRBJ1-2, with D possibly being TRBD1 (5 bases). This CDR3 region has 15 residues. CDR1 is LNHDA, CDR2 SQIVND, per germline (reference sequence). With 3 bases removed from V and 3 bases from J, the gap between germline ends came to 14 bases. In DNA form, the CDR3 reads TGTGCCAGTAGTATGGGCGGGGGTCTCGACTATGGCTACACCTTC. As protein: CASSMGGGLDYGYTF.

The chain has TRBV5-1 and TRBJ1-1; 9 positions agree with TRBD1. The germline gives CDR1 SGHRS, CDR2 YFSETQ. Losses at the gene ends were 4 bases for V and 0 bases for J; bases not matched to a gene: 1. This CDR3 is built from 14 residues. The CDR3 region is CASSRQGVNTEAFF. The CDR3, as DNA: TGCGCCAGCAGCCGACAGGGGGTGAACACTGAAGCTTTCTTT.

This clone was detected only once. CDR3 nucleotide sequence: TGTGCCAGCAGGAAGGACTTACCGCTAGAGAATACCCAGTACTTC. Translated, it gives CASRKDLPLENTQYF. The chain carries TRBV6-1 and TRBJ2-5; D perhaps matches TRBD2 (5 bases). The CDR3 covers 15 residues. Trimming pared 6 bases from V and 8 bases from J, leaving 22 bases between. Per germline, CDR1 MNHNS and CDR2 SASEGT.

This rearrangement joins TRBV18 to TRBJ2-7; 9 bases are shared with TRBD1. Unmatched junction bases numbered 10, after V lost 0 bases and J lost 7 bases. Germline V lookup: CDR1 KGHSH, CDR2 LQKENI. The CDR3 covers 16 residues. CDR3 amino acids: CASSPPSGQGLGEQYF. DNA for the CDR3: TGTGCCAGCTCACCACCATCGGGACAGGGCTTAGGAGAGCAGTACTTC.

The genes are TRBV29-1 and TRBJ2-3; a possible D gene is TRBD1 (6 bases). Germline assignment: CDR1 SQVTM and CDR2 ANQGSEA. Trimming left V 7 bases short and J 1 base short, with 12 bases between. The CDR3 is made up of 13 amino acids. CDR3 in amino acids: CSASEGGTDTQYF. In DNA form, the CDR3 reads TGCAGCGCCTCAGAGGGGGGCACAGATACGCAGTATTTT.

The V gene is TRBV6-6, the J gene TRBJ2-7, with D unresolved. The V end lost 2 bases, the J end lost 6 bases, and 14 bases lay between the germline ends. The CDR3 loop spans 14 amino acids. In germline, CDR1 is MNHNY, CDR2 SVGAGI (reference sequence). CDR3 region: CASSYDGAQAEQYF. In DNA form, the CDR3 reads TGTGCCAGCAGTTACGACGGCGCCCAGGCCGAGCAGTACTTC.

The chain joins TRBV5-4 to TRBJ2-1; 10 nucleotides match TRBD2. CDR3 size: 14 residues. J was trimmed by 6 bases and V by 4 bases; bases with no gene match: 4. Looked up from germline, CDR1 is SGHNT and CDR2 is YYREEE (reference sequence). The CDR3 loop is CASSIQRGGNEQFF. The CDR3 bases are TGTGCCAGCAGCATACAGCGGGGGGGCAATGAGCAGTTCTTC.

V and J are TRBV12-2 and TRBJ1-5; the D call of TRBD1 is as the table states it, not checked on the DNA. TRBV12-2 is annotated as a pseudogene. The CDR3 covers 17 residues. CDR3 sequence: CASRSSDRQGWNQPQHF. DNA of the CDR3: TGTGCAAGTCGCTCCTCCGATCGACAGGGGTGGAATCAGCCCCAGCATTTT.

This clone was seen a few times. The chain has TRBV5-1 and TRBJ1-6; the D gene is possibly TRBD1 (6 bases). V was trimmed by 5 bases and J by 2 bases, leaving 14 bases between them. CDR3 length: 16 amino acids. Per the germline V gene, CDR1 is SGHRS and CDR2 is YFSETQ. This chain's CDR3 is CASSKDRWTYNSPLHF. The CDR3 DNA sequence: TGCGCCAGCAGTAAGGACAGATGGACCTATAATTCACCCCTCCACTTT.

This sequence joins TRBV6-5 and TRBJ1-5; 7 bases match TRBD1. Trimming removed 5 bases from V and 5 bases from J; junction bases left unmatched: 3. CDR3 size: 13 residues. Germline values: CDR1 MNHEY, CDR2 SVGAGI. The CDR3 sequence: CASSRDSYQPQHF. DNA of the CDR3: TGTGCCAGCAGTCGGGACAGCTATCAGCCCCAGCATTTT.

This clone was seen only a few times. V and J are TRBV19 and TRBJ1-1; D perhaps matches TRBD1 (6 bases). The CDR3 contains 14 residues. The germline gives CDR1 LNHDA, CDR2 SQIVND (reference sequence). Trimming removed 4 bases from V and 2 bases from J, with 11 bases in between. The DNA of the CDR3 is TGTGCCAGTAGTACGACAGGCCTTAACACTGAAGCTTTCTTT. Protein: CASSTTGLNTEAFF.

This clone was observed once. The chain couples TRBV5-1 to TRBJ2-1; D not resolved. The CDR3 runs to 13 residues. The germline CDR1 and CDR2 sequences are SGHRS and YFSETQ. V lost 5 bases and J lost 2, with 8 bases in between. The CDR3 reads CASSPRTYNEQFF. CDR3 nucleotides: TGCGCCAGCAGTCCCAGGACCTACAATGAGCAGTTCTTC.

This chain uses TRBV29-1 with TRBJ1-1; D is unclear. Trimming cost V 2 bases and J 7 bases, with 14 bases left between them. This CDR3 is built from 13 residues. Looked up from germline, CDR1 is SQVTM and CDR2 is ANQGSEA. This CDR3 is CSVEPPPGSEAFF. DNA of the CDR3: TGCAGCGTTGAACCCCCCCCGGGTAGTGAAGCTTTCTTT.

This clone was found once. The chain carries TRBV5-6 and TRBJ2-5; TRBD1 matches at 8 bases. Germline V gene lookup returns CDR1 SGHDT and CDR2 YYEEEE. The V gene end was trimmed by 4 bases and the J gene end by 6 bases; junction bases not matched to a gene: 5. The CDR3 contains 13 residues. The CDR3 spells CASSQGALKTQYF. The CDR3 DNA follows: TGTGCCAGCAGCCAGGGGGCGCTGAAGACCCAGTACTTC.

The chain uses TRBV7-2 and TRBJ1-1; D gene ambiguous. Germline CDR1 reads SGHTA; CDR2 reads FQGNSA. The CDR3 is made up of 14 amino acids. Trimming shortened V by 1 base and J by 1 base, and 7 bases separated the two germline ends. The CDR3, as DNA: TGTGCCAGCAGCTTAGGGGCAGCGAACACTGAAGCTTTCTTT. It encodes CASSLGAANTEAFF.

As regards this clone: This sample includes further DNA sequences coding for the same CDR3. The V gene is TRBV6-1, the J gene TRBJ1-3; TRBD1 might be the D (6 bases). Germline V CDR1 and CDR2: MNHNS, SASEGT. The CDR3 has 13 amino acids. Trimming shortened V by 7 bases and J by 0 bases, and 7 bases separated the two germline ends. CDR3 DNA sequence: TGTGCCAGCAAAGGGGGCTCTGGAAACACCATATATTTT. Protein product: CASKGGSGNTIYF.

The J gene is TRBJ2-2, the V gene TRBV15; 8 bases map to TRBD2. The CDR3 runs to 14 residues. CDR1 is LNHNV, CDR2 YYDKDF, per germline (reference sequence). V gave up 8 bases and J gave up 8 bases; unmatched junction bases: 10. In DNA form, the CDR3 reads TGTGCCACCGCTGCGGGGGGCCTACCGGGGGAGCTGTTTTTT. Translated: CATAAGGLPGELFF.

The chain couples TRBV27 to TRBJ1-2, with a possible D match to TRBD1 (6 bases). Trimming took off 3 bases at V and 6 bases at J, with 17 bases between the two ends. Germline CDR1 and CDR2: MNHEY and SMNVEV (reference sequence). This CDR3 contains 15 residues. CDR3 bases: TGTGCCAGCAGTTTGTCCCGGGGGGCGCGGGATGGCTACACCTTC. Translation gives CASSLSRGARDGYTF.

The chain couples TRBV4-1 to TRBJ2-2, with 11 bases fitting TRBD2. CDR1 MGHRA and CDR2 YSYEKL come from the germline V gene. With V trimmed by 4 bases and J by 5 bases, 6 bases remained unmatched. The CDR3 runs 16 residues. This chain's CDR3 is CASSRGLAGGTGELFF. CDR3 in DNA: TGCGCCAGCAGCCGTGGCCTAGCGGGAGGAACCGGGGAGCTGTTTTTT.

J is TRBJ1-5 and V is TRBV6-1, with TRBD1 as a possible D gene (5 bases). V lost 0 bases to trimming and J lost 3 bases, with 9 bases between them. CDR3 length: 15 amino acids. The germline V gene has CDR1 MNHNS and CDR2 SASEGT. CDR3 bases: TGTGCCAGCAGTGAAGCGGGGGGTCTCAATCAGCCCCAGCATTTT. The encoded protein is CASSEAGGLNQPQHF.

This chain uses TRBV5-3 with TRBJ1-4, with 7 bases lining up with TRBD1. TRBV5-3 is an ORF for which the function is uncertain. Trimming cost V 5 bases and J 5 bases; bases outside gene matches: 6. The length of the CDR3 is 14 residues. This CDR3 reads CARRRSGGNEKLFF. DNA of the CDR3: TGTGCCAGAAGGCGTTCAGGGGGAAATGAAAAACTGTTTTTT.

The chain joins TRBV5-1 to TRBJ2-3; a possible D gene is TRBD1 (6 bases). The CDR3 has 16 amino acids. Germline assignment: CDR1 SGHRS and CDR2 YFSETQ. V was shortened by 0 bases and J by 0 bases, with 11 bases between the two germline ends. The CDR3 loop is CASSLGTADSTDTQYF. DNA for the CDR3: TGCGCCAGCAGCTTGGGGACAGCGGATAGCACAGATACGCAGTATTTT.

The V and J genes are TRBV19 and TRBJ2-7; 12 nucleotides align to TRBD2. Germline V lookup: CDR1 LNHDA, CDR2 SQIVND (reference sequence). The CDR3 covers 17 residues. V gave up 4 bases and J gave up 5 bases; unmatched junction bases: 12. The CDR3 spells CASSRTSGMVSEHEQYF. The CDR3 bases are TGTGCCAGTAGTAGGACTAGCGGGATGGTCTCCGAGCACGAGCAGTACTTC.

The rearrangement links TRBV6-6 to TRBJ2-1; the D is unclear. Germline lookup yields CDR1 MNHNY and CDR2 SVGAGI (reference sequence). The length of the CDR3 is 12 residues. The V and J ends lost 6 bases and 9 bases respectively, with 12 bases between them. CDR3 sequence (DNA): TGTGCCAGCAGACCAGGAACCGGTGAGCAGTTCTTC. Translation: CASRPGTGEQFF.

V usage is TRBV10-3 and J usage is TRBJ2-5; TRBD1 matches 7 bases. The germline CDR1 and CDR2 sequences are ENHRY and SYGVKD. V shed 0 bases, J shed 7 bases, and the junction held 11 bases outside the gene matches. The CDR3 length is 16 residues. CDR3 amino acids: CAISESKTGSVGTQYF. CDR3 DNA: TGTGCCATCAGTGAGTCGAAGACAGGGTCCGTAGGGACCCAGTACTTC.

The V and J genes are TRBV18 and TRBJ1-5, with D possibly matching TRBD1 (6 bases). The V end was cut by 3 bases, the J end by 0 bases, with 6 bases between. This CDR3 is 14 amino acids long. CDR1 and CDR2 (germline): KGHSH, LQKENI. CDR3 in DNA: TGTGCCAGCTCACCGGACAGTAGCAATCAGCCCCAGCATTTT. Translation: CASSPDSSNQPQHF.

The chain recombines TRBV2 with TRBJ1-5; no definite D call. Germline V lookup: CDR1 SNHLY, CDR2 FYNNEI. Deletions cut 7 bases from V and 7 bases from J, with 14 bases between. The CDR3 loop spans 13 amino acids. DNA for the CDR3: TGTGCCAGCATGCAAGCTTCACGGCAGCCCCAGCATTTT. This codes for CASMQASRQPQHF.

This clone turned up a few times. This chain uses TRBV7-9 with TRBJ2-6; D may be TRBD2 (6 bases). CDR1 and CDR2 from the germline V gene are SEHNR and FQNEAQ (reference sequence). The CDR3 totals 14 residues. V shed 11 bases and J shed 3 bases, with 14 bases lying between them. CDR3 DNA sequence: TGTGCCGGGGGAAACGGGGGTGGGGCCAACGTCCTGACTTTC. This gives the protein CAGGNGGGANVLTF.